This T cell receptor (beta chain) was retrieved from a study of beta chain features in type 1 diabetes. The study's findings and limits: Junctions at VDJ sites from type 1 diabetes patients had fewer insertions and more deletions. The study found moderately but significantly shorter TCRB CDR3s in all four CD4+ subsets of Type 1 diabetes patients.

Trimming left V 1 base short and J 1 base short, with 12 bases between. This CDR3 has 16 amino acids. The germline V gene has CDR1 LGHNA and CDR2 YSLEER. Expressed TCRB transcripts were sequenced because the entire RNA isolate underwent reverse transcription. An average near 3.57 million reads came from naive, central memory and regulatory T cell samples. Produced via immunoSEQ multiplex PCR; TCRdb's table is partial and in-frame only. The sample yields some 240,000 clones, 16% seen once. This clone has a handful of counts. Its target is unknown. On average, the one heparinised blood draw given by each donor was 90 to 150 mL. Central memory, naive, regulatory and stem cell-like memory CD4+ cells were sorted by CD45RO/CCR7/CD25/CD127/CD95/CD27.

The rearrangement uses TRBV4-3 and TRBJ2-3, with a tentative D call TRBD2 (5 bases). This TCR came from a man aged 25 to 45 with type 1 diabetes. Input material: naive CD4+ T cells from blood. Here the CDR3 DNA reads TGCGCCAGCAGCCAAGCCGGGGTACCGGGCACAGATACGCAGTATTTT. It encodes CASSQAGVPGTDTQYF.